The entry below gives a single T cell receptor (beta chain) sequence along with its context. The sample originates from a study of blood T cell repertoires in COVID-19. V lost 5 bases and J lost 11, with 19 bases in between. The CDR3 runs to 14 residues. Germline V gene data show CDR1 as SGHRS and CDR2 as YFSETQ. Methods used by the authors: Researchers report that nucleated cell counts were estimated from reference gene primer amplification. Generated by immunoSEQ multiplex PCR, the TCRdb table keeps only in-frame clones and is missing some. V, J and clone size reflect that table, while D and trimming were determined from the DNA. The sample contains some 190,000 clones, around 82% of which appear only once.

The sample consisted of peripheral blood. This receptor was identified in a woman at least 80 years old with active or convalescent COVID-19. The chain recombines TRBV5-1 with TRBJ1-4, with a weak D call TRBD1 (6 bases). The CDR3 loop reads CASSPVKEGGKLFF. CDR3 coding DNA: TGCGCCAGCAGTCCAGTGAAAGAGGGGGGGAAACTGTTTTTT.